Only one count was recorded for the clone carrying this T cell receptor (beta chain). The CDR3 sequence is 15 residues long. Trimming left V 2 bases short and J 3 bases short, with 12 bases between. Germline V lookup: CDR1 SGHDT, CDR2 YYEEEE. In the original analysis: From reference gene primer amplification, estimates of nucleated cell counts were derived. This table comes from immunoSEQ multiplex PCR, and its TCRdb copy is limited to in-frame clones, with some not included. V, J and clone size are those of that table, while D and trimming were read from the DNA. Of about 90,000 clones in the sample, around 93% were seen once. This sample is drawn from a study of blood T cell repertoires in COVID-19. About the study: Spain, Italy and the United States supplied samples that represented acute and convalescent COVID-19. In each case, the material was cDNA or gDNA derived from T cells, B-cell-depleted T cells, or PBMCs.

V usage is TRBV5-6 and J usage is TRBJ1-5; a possible D gene is TRBD1 (6 bases). The TCR originated in a human donor with active COVID-19. The donor label of this sample is uncertain. Sequenced material: peripheral blood. The CDR3 DNA sequence: TGTGCCAGCAGCTTTGGCAGGGGTGTCAATCAGCCCCAGCATTTT. It translates to CASSFGRGVNQPQHF.